The 2 T cell receptor beta chains below come from one sample, sequenced in a study of T cell responses to AZD1222 COVID-19 vaccine. Assay used: immunoSEQ multiplex PCR; TCRdb lists only in-frame clones, some missing. This sample yields 100,000 or so clones, of which 84% are seen a single time; about a sixth belongs to the top ten. Sequencing was performed on peripheral blood, taken on day 0 of AZD1222 vaccination. These receptors were collected from an adult in good health.

V usage is TRBV7-2 and J usage is TRBJ2-5, with D tentatively TRBD1 (6 bases). Trimming cost V 1 base and J 3 bases, with 9 bases left between them. There are 14 residues in the CDR3. Germline V gene sequence: CDR1 SGHTA, CDR2 FQGNSA. The CDR3 bases are TGTGCCAGCAGCTTAGTTGGGACAAAAGAGACCCAGTACTTC. Protein product: CASSLVGTKETQYF.

The rearrangement joins TRBV3-1 (or the pseudogene TRBV3-2) to TRBJ2-3, with D perhaps matching TRBD1 or TRBD2 (5 bases each). Germline CDR1 reads LGHDT; CDR2 reads YNNKEL (reference sequence). The CDR3 consists of 15 residues. V was cut by 2 bases and J by 5 bases, with 14 bases left in between. CDR3 amino acids: CASSQRRLGGDTQYF. Here the CDR3 DNA reads TGTGCCAGCAGCCAAAGACGACTTGGGGGAGATACGCAGTATTTT.